A selection of T cell receptor beta chains follows, all from one sample in a study of T cell responses to AZD1222 COVID-19 vaccine. TCRdb's copy holds only in-frame clones and misses some; the assay was immunoSEQ multiplex PCR. The sample consists of 180,000 or so clones, roughly 93% of them appearing once. The sequences come from peripheral blood, collected on day 0 of AZD1222 vaccination. All receptors derive from an adult in good health. Each CDR3 is given with its conserved first and last residue. The order of the fields is V gene, CDR3 length, J gene, D gene, clone size, CDR3 protein, CDR3 DNA. D genes are given only for firm matches. Size values are once, few and many counts, or a class for expanded clones, and some rows have none.

V: TRBV12-3/TRBV12-4; length: 12; J: TRBJ2-7; D: -; size: -; CDR3: CASSQTAYEQYF; DNA: TGTGCCAGCAGTCAAACAGCTTACGAGCAGTACTTC
V: TRBV5-5; length: 12; J: TRBJ1-1; D: -; size: once; CDR3: CASSWTNTEAFF; DNA: TGTGCCAGCAGCTGGACGAACACTGAAGCTTTCTTT
V: TRBV11-2; length: 13; J: TRBJ1-1; D: -; size: -; CDR3: CASSLGLTTEAFF; DNA: TGTGCCAGCAGCCTTGGCCTTACCACTGAAGCTTTCTTT
V: TRBV9; length: 16; J: TRBJ2-1; D: TRBD1; size: -; CDR3: CASSATGDSSYNEQFF; DNA: TGTGCCAGCAGCGCCACCGGGGACAGCTCCTACAATGAGCAGTTCTTC
V: TRBV9; length: 15; J: TRBJ2-1; D: TRBD2; size: once; CDR3: CASSVGLAGLHEQFF; DNA: TGTGCCAGCAGCGTAGGACTAGCGGGATTACATGAGCAGTTCTTC
V: TRBV18; length: 13; J: TRBJ1-2; D: -; size: once; CDR3: CATLPGHRVGYTF; DNA: TGTGCCACCCTTCCGGGACATCGAGTGGGCTACACCTTC
V: TRBV19; length: 14; J: TRBJ1-1; D: -; size: -; CDR3: CASSIGGMFTEAFF; DNA: TGTGCCAGTAGTATAGGAGGTATGTTCACTGAAGCTTTCTTT
V: TRBV19; length: 16; J: TRBJ1-1; D: TRBD1; size: -; CDR3: CASSVNPGQGYTEAFF; DNA: TGTGCCAGTAGTGTCAACCCGGGACAGGGATACACTGAAGCTTTCTTT
V: TRBV4-1; length: 12; J: TRBJ2-7; D: -; size: -; CDR3: CASSPGPPEQYF; DNA: TGCGCCAGCAGTCCGGGCCCTCCCGAGCAGTACTTC
V: TRBV14; length: 16; J: TRBJ2-4; D: -; size: -; CDR3: CASSQDRQGRGNIQYF; DNA: TGTGCCAGCAGCCAAGACCGACAGGGGAGGGGAAACATTCAGTACTTC
V: TRBV10-3; length: 11; J: TRBJ2-7; D: TRBD2; size: -; CDR3: CASAGGHEQYF; DNA: TGTGCCAGCGCGGGGGGCCACGAGCAGTACTTC